This T cell receptor (beta chain) came from a study of T-cell reconstitution after alpha-beta-depleted transplantation in children. This clonotype was observed many times. What it binds is not known. Overall study findings and caveats: One year post-transplant, T-cell counts and diversity were largely derived from T cells produced anew. Surviving recipient T cells and thymic progenitors accounted for the high day-60 TCRbeta diversity observed in some patients. The origin of alpha-beta T cells about two months after transplant was reportedly several hundred expanded graft clones.

This sample's TCRbeta library carried unique molecular identifier barcodes. TCRdb re-called the PCR reads through MiXCR, storing one row per CDR3 protein. The sample includes 250,000 or so distinct CDR3 sequences, 7.5% to 9.5% of them seen just once. V lost 1 base, J lost 7 bases, and 14 bases lay in between. There are 14 residues in the CDR3. CDR1 SNHLY and CDR2 FYNNEI come from the germline V gene. The chain uses TRBV2 and TRBJ2-7; maybe TRBD2 (5 bases). Sequencing used PBMCs, mostly from graft donor cells, obtained 180 days after TCRalphabeta/CD19-depleted stem cell transplant. The source of this sequence is a male patient between 5 and 17 years old who had a stem cell transplant for acute lymphoblastic leukemia, so the T cells may come from the graft donor. CDR3 protein: CASSEVPVRGEQYF. CDR3 coding DNA: TGTGCCAGCAGTGAAGTACCGGTCCGAGGGGAGCAGTACTTC.